These 16 T cell receptor beta chains share one sample of origin, sequenced in a study of T cell responses to AZD1222 COVID-19 vaccine. TCRdb's table, derived via immunoSEQ multiplex PCR, lists solely in-frame clones and lacks some. The sample carries 120,000 to 150,000 clones, 85% to 90% recorded once. The specimen was peripheral blood, collected 28 days after the second AZD1222 dose. The receptor set was obtained from an adult who received the AZD1222 COVID-19 vaccine.

This chain links TRBV5-1 with TRBJ2-2; D remains ambiguous. The germline CDR1 and CDR2 sequences are SGHRS and YFSETQ. There are 15 residues in the CDR3. V lost 3 bases and J 0 bases, leaving 9 bases between the germline ends. CDR3 DNA sequence: TGCGCCAGCAGCTCAACTCCTTCGAACACCGGGGAGCTGTTTTTT. As protein: CASSSTPSNTGELFF.

The rearrangement joins TRBV7-8 to TRBJ1-5, with D possibly TRBD1 on 5 matching bases. CDR3 length: 15 amino acids. With 1 base removed from V and 4 bases from J, the gap between germline ends came to 11 bases. CDR1 is SGHVS and CDR2 is FQNEAQ in the germline V gene. CDR3 residues: CASSLVRAGNQPQHF. The CDR3 DNA is TGTGCCAGCAGCTTAGTTAGGGCAGGGAATCAGCCCCAGCATTTT.

The chain employs TRBV19 and TRBJ2-1; possibly TRBD1 for D (6 bases). V was shortened by 4 bases and J by 2 bases, with 9 bases between the two germline ends. Germline values: CDR1 LNHDA, CDR2 SQIVND (reference sequence). The CDR3 loop spans 14 amino acids. The CDR3 here is CASSRDTTYNEQFF. The CDR3 DNA is TGTGCCAGTAGTAGGGACACCACCTACAATGAGCAGTTCTTC.

This clone was seen more than once but under ten times. J is TRBJ2-5 and V is TRBV5-6; D not certain. V was clipped by 5 bases and J by 4 bases, with 15 bases between them. Germline CDR1 and CDR2: SGHDT and YYEEEE. CDR3 size: 14 residues. The CDR3 coding sequence is TGTGCCAGCAGACTGGACCGCACGGGAGAGACCCAGTACTTC. It specifies CASRLDRTGETQYF.

The DNA for the CDR3 is TGTGCCACCGCTCAAACCTACGAGCAGTACTTC. It yields the protein CATAQTYEQYF. The genes are TRBV10-3 and TRBJ2-7, with unresolved D. This CDR3 has 11 residues. V lost 10 bases and J 2 bases, leaving 9 bases between the germline ends. Germline CDR1 reads ENHRY; CDR2 reads SYGVKD.

The V gene is TRBV6-5, the J gene TRBJ2-1, with D perhaps matching TRBD2 (6 bases). Germline assignment: CDR1 MNHEY and CDR2 SVGAGI. V was cut by 2 bases and J by 8 bases, with 16 bases left in between. This CDR3 is 15 amino acids long. CDR3 bases: TGTGCCAGCAGTTACAGGGTCTCGGGAGCACATGAGCAGTTCTTC. This gives the protein CASSYRVSGAHEQFF.

The rearrangement uses TRBV18 and TRBJ1-2, with 10 nucleotides matching TRBD1. J lost 2 bases, V lost 8 bases, and 5 bases had no gene match. Germline assignment: CDR1 KGHSH and CDR2 LQKENI. This CDR3 spans 14 amino acids. CDR3 coding DNA: TGTGCCAGCCGTGGACAGGGGGTCAACTATGGCTACACCTTC. Translated, it gives CASRGQGVNYGYTF.

J is TRBJ1-3 and V is TRBV10-1, with D unresolved. Deletions cut 2 bases from V and 0 bases from J, with 5 bases between. The CDR3 runs to 14 residues. The germline CDR1 and CDR2 sequences are WNHNN and SYGVQD (reference sequence). For the CDR3, the DNA is TGCGCCAGCAGTGAGGGGAGCTCTGGAAACACCATATATTTT. Translation: CASSEGSSGNTIYF.

This clone occurred a few times. The chain couples TRBV2 to TRBJ2-2; D ambiguous. The CDR3 spans 14 residues. The germline CDR1 and CDR2 sequences are SNHLY and FYNNEI. Trimming removed 4 bases at V and 1 base at J, with 7 bases between. CDR3 in DNA: TGTGCCAGCAGTGGCGACTGGAACACCGGGGAGCTGTTTTTT. Translating it yields CASSGDWNTGELFF.

This clone was observed once. This chain links TRBV5-1 with TRBJ2-7; possible D gene TRBD2, 6 bases. CDR1 is SGHRS and CDR2 is YFSETQ in the germline V gene. The CDR3 totals 14 residues. V lost 4 bases and J lost 6, with 17 bases in between. CDR3 DNA sequence: TGCGCCAGCAGCCCCTGGGGGGTTGCGGGCGAGCAGTACTTC. It is translated as CASSPWGVAGEQYF.

The chain couples TRBV10-2 to TRBJ2-7, with D unclear. The CDR3 consists of 12 residues. The germline gives CDR1 WSHSY, CDR2 SAAADI. V was pared by 8 bases and J by 1 base, with 9 bases between. The CDR3 coding sequence is TGCGCCAGCGGTTTATCATCCTACGAGCAGTACGTC. Translating gives CASGLSSYEQYV.

This clone was detected a few times. V usage is TRBV5-4 and J usage is TRBJ2-1; D possibly corresponds to TRBD2 (6 bases). The CDR3 is 14 residues long. V dropped 4 bases and J dropped 7 bases, with 15 bases sitting between them. The V gene's germline CDR1 is SGHNT and CDR2 YYREEE (reference sequence). The CDR3 sequence is CASSTGLRGNEQFF. In nucleotides, the CDR3 is TGTGCCAGCAGCACGGGACTGCGTGGGAATGAGCAGTTCTTC.

The chain employs TRBV7-2 and TRBJ2-7, with D possibly being TRBD2 (6 bases). Trimming took off 5 bases at V and 8 bases at J, with 13 bases between the two ends. The CDR3 spans 12 residues. The V gene's germline CDR1 is SGHTA and CDR2 FQGNSA. The CDR3 nucleotides are TGTGCCAGCAGCACTCCGGGAGCCCAGCAGTACTTC. It specifies CASSTPGAQQYF.

The chain couples TRBV30 to TRBJ1-2, with D uncertain. The CDR3 is 12 residues long. Germline CDR1 is GTSNPN and CDR2 is SVGIG (reference sequence). V lost 3 bases and J 2 bases, leaving 7 bases between the germline ends. This chain's CDR3 is CAWSAANYGYTF. Written as DNA, the CDR3 is TGTGCCTGGAGCGCCGCCAACTATGGCTACACCTTC.

The chain recombines TRBV29-1 with TRBJ2-2; tentatively, D is TRBD1 (6 bases). CDR1 is SQVTM, CDR2 ANQGSEA, per germline. The CDR3 loop spans 10 amino acids. In nucleotides, the CDR3 is TGCGGGGGCTACACCGGGGAGCTGTTTTTT. Protein: CGGYTGELFF.

The V and J genes are TRBV2 and TRBJ1-5, with D perhaps TRBD1 (5 bases). The CDR3 loop spans 15 amino acids. V lost 6 bases and J lost 0, with 12 bases in between. CDR1 and CDR2 (germline): SNHLY, FYNNEI. CDR3 sequence reads: CASRGGHVSNQPQHF. CDR3 nucleotides: TGTGCCAGCAGGGGGGGTCACGTTAGCAATCAGCCCCAGCATTTT.